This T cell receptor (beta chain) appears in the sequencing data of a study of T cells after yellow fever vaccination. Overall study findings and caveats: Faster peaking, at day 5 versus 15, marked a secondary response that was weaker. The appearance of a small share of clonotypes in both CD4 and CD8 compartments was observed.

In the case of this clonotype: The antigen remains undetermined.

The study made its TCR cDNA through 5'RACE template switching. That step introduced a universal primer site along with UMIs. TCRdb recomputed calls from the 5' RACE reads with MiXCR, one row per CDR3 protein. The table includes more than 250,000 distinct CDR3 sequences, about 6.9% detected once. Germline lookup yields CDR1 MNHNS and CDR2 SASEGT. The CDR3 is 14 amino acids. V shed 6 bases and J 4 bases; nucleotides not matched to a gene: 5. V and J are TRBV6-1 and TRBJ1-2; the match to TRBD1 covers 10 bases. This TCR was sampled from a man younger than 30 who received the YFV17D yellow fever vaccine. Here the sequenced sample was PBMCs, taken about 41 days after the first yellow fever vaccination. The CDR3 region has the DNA TGTGCCAGCAGCACGACAGGGGGCGGCTATGGCTACACCTTC. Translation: CASSTTGGGYGYTF.